A selection of T cell receptor beta chains follows, all from one sample in a study of T cell responses to AZD1222 COVID-19 vaccine. Only in-frame clones appear in the TCRdb table, and some are missing; sequencing was by immunoSEQ multiplex PCR. The sample records about 150,000 clones, roughly nine tenths being singletons. Sequencing was performed on peripheral blood, taken on day 0 of AZD1222 vaccination. These TCRs come from an adult in good health. The CDR3 runs from the conserved cysteine through the conserved F or W. The order of the fields is J gene, D gene, clone size, V gene, CDR3 protein, CDR3 DNA. D genes are given only for firm matches. Clone size is shown for a subset of rows, as once, few, many or a class of expanded clone.

J gene: TRBJ1-3; D gene: TRBD1; clone size: -; V gene: TRBV5-8; CDR3 protein: CASSLGRTGVSGNTIYF; CDR3 DNA: TGTGCCAGCAGCTTGGGTCGGACAGGGGTCTCTGGAAACACCATATATTTT
J gene: TRBJ2-4; D gene: TRBD2; clone size: -; V gene: TRBV28; CDR3 protein: CASTRWGGTKNIQYF; CDR3 DNA: TGTGCCAGCACAAGGTGGGGGGGTACCAAAAACATTCAGTACTTC
J gene: TRBJ1-1; D gene: TRBD1; clone size: -; V gene: TRBV27; CDR3 protein: CASSDRGMNTEAFF; CDR3 DNA: TGTGCCAGCAGTGACAGGGGTATGAACACTGAAGCTTTCTTT
J gene: TRBJ2-7; D gene: -; clone size: -; V gene: TRBV5-6; CDR3 protein: CASNWGSFPTLHF; CDR3 DNA: TGTGCCAGCAACTGGGGGAGTTTCCCTACGCTGCACTTC
J gene: TRBJ1-1; D gene: -; clone size: once; V gene: TRBV4-3; CDR3 protein: CASSQEATGQNTEAFF; CDR3 DNA: TGCGCCAGCAGCCAAGAGGCGACAGGACAGAACACTGAAGCTTTCTTT
J gene: TRBJ2-6; D gene: -; clone size: once; V gene: TRBV18; CDR3 protein: CASSPPGQLVSGANVLTF; CDR3 DNA: TGTGCCAGCTCACCACCAGGGCAGTTAGTCTCTGGGGCCAACGTCCTGACTTTC
J gene: TRBJ1-1; D gene: -; clone size: -; V gene: TRBV5-1; CDR3 protein: CASSLVGQQGTEAFF; CDR3 DNA: TGCGCCAGCAGCTTGGTCGGACAGCAAGGGACTGAAGCTTTCTTT
J gene: TRBJ2-5; D gene: -; clone size: -; V gene: TRBV3-1/TRBV3-2; CDR3 protein: CASSQGDPYGSKETQYF; CDR3 DNA: TGTGCCAGCAGCCAAGGGGATCCCTACGGGTCGAAAGAGACCCAGTACTTC
J gene: TRBJ2-1; D gene: -; clone size: -; V gene: TRBV12-3/TRBV12-4; CDR3 protein: CASSLADDNEQFF; CDR3 DNA: TGTGCCAGCAGTTTAGCGGACGACAATGAGCAGTTCTTC
J gene: TRBJ2-2; D gene: -; clone size: -; V gene: TRBV2; CDR3 protein: CASRGPGVLNTGELFF; CDR3 DNA: TGTGCCAGCAGGGGGCCAGGGGTATTGAACACCGGGGAGCTGTTTTTT